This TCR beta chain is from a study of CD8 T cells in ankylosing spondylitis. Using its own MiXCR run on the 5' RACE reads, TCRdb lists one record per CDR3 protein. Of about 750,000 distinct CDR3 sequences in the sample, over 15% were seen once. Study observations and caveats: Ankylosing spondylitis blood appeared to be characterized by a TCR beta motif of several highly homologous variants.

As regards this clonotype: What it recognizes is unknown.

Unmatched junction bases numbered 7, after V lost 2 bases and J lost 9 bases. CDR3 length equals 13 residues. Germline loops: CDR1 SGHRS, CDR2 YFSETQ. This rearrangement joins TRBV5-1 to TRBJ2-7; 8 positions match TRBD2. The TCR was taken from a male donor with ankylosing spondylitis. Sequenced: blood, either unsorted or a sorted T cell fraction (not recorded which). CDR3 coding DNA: TGCGCCAGCAGCTTAGCGGGAGAGGTCGGGCAGTACTTC. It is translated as CASSLAGEVGQYF.